This TCR beta chain is drawn from a study of metastatic and nonmetastatic thyroid tumors. Study overall: Repertoires were compared across blood and tumor or nodule tissue from malignant and benign thyroid patients. The study, taken as a whole, reports: The reported finding was significantly higher TCR beta diversity in malignant thyroid tumors relative to benign nodules, in blood and tumor.

Germline values: CDR1 DFQATT, CDR2 SNEGSKA (reference sequence). The length of the CDR3 is 11 residues. Treatment of any kind had been given to no patient before thyroid surgery. The authors' processing: A classifier for distant metastasis in papillary thyroid cancer was constructed using CDR3 differences observed across clinicopathological groups. TCRdb re-called clones via MiXCR from the PCR reads. TCRdb, not the authors, supplied the V and J calls. This table has about 70,000 clones, 18% appearing once. In this sample, this clone turned up many times. Antigen: not known. The chain combines TRBV20-1 with TRBJ1-2; 8 bases agree with TRBD1. This TCR derives from a female donor with papillary thyroid cancer or a benign thyroid nodule (not recorded which). Some clones in this sample may be carry-over from other donors' samples. Sequencing was done on a sample of blood. In nucleotides, the CDR3 is TGCAGGGTGGACAGGGAGAATGGCTACACCTTC. Translating it yields CRVDRENGYTF.